The 14 T cell receptor beta chains below all came from one sample that was sequenced in a study of patients and donors after allogeneic stem cell transplantation. TCRdb independently ran MiXCR on the RT-PCR reads; one entry per CDR3 protein. The sample contains over 400,000 distinct CDR3 sequences, more than 15% of which appear only once. Sequencing was done on a sample of blood, either unsorted or a sorted T cell fraction (not recorded which). Source of these receptors: a human donor who was either an allogeneic HSCT recipient or a stem cell or donor lymphocyte infusion donor (not recorded which). It is not recorded whose cells these are; they may come from a transplant donor.

The chain employs TRBV6-1 and TRBJ2-2; D is perhaps TRBD1 (6 bases). CDR1 and CDR2 from the germline V gene are MNHNS and SASEGT. The CDR3 totals 13 residues. V shed 11 bases and J shed 5 bases, with 15 bases lying between them. CDR3 in DNA: TGTGCCGCCTCAGGGGCCCGGACCGGGGAGCTGTTTTTT. It translates to CAASGARTGELFF.

The genes are TRBV6-5 and TRBJ2-7; a possible D gene is TRBD2 (6 bases). Germline V lookup: CDR1 MNHEY, CDR2 SVGAGI. Trimming took 2 bases from V and 6 from J, leaving 20 bases between them. CDR3 length: 16 residues. The CDR3 here is CASSYESRRERGEQYF. CDR3 sequence (DNA): TGTGCCAGCAGTTACGAAAGCAGGCGGGAAAGAGGCGAGCAGTACTTC.

CDR3 residues: CSVEGRHSYEQYF. CDR3 coding DNA: TGCAGCGTTGAAGGTCGCCACTCCTACGAGCAGTACTTC. The chain carries TRBV29-1 and TRBJ2-7; D is unresolved. Trimming left V 1 base short and J 0 bases short, with 7 bases between. Germline V gene sequence: CDR1 SQVTM, CDR2 ANQGSEA. This CDR3 is built from 13 residues.

The V gene is TRBV10-3, the J gene TRBJ2-2; 9 positions agree with TRBD2. Unmatched junction bases numbered 15, after V lost 10 bases and J lost 3 bases. The CDR3 has 17 residues. Looked up from germline, CDR1 is ENHRY and CDR2 is SYGVKD. CDR3 sequence (DNA): TGTGCCACCCAGGAGATGGCGGGAGGGCTCTACACCGGGGAGCTGTTTTTT. Protein product: CATQEMAGGLYTGELFF.

This clonotype was detected only a few times. V usage is TRBV5-1 and J usage is TRBJ2-4, with a weak D call TRBD1 (7 bases). V lost 2 bases, J lost 8 bases, and 17 bases lay in between. CDR1 is SGHRS and CDR2 is YFSETQ in the germline V gene. There are 15 residues in the CDR3. CDR3 in DNA: TGCGCCAGCAGCTTAGGAGGGCAGGGGGTATACATTCAGTACTTC. This sequence encodes CASSLGGQGVYIQYF.

Only a few counts were recorded for this clonotype. The chain couples TRBV2 to TRBJ2-2; D ambiguous. Trimming stripped 5 bases from V and 3 bases from J, with 13 bases between. The germline V gene has CDR1 SNHLY and CDR2 FYNNEI. CDR3 length: 15 amino acids. In nucleotides, the CDR3 is TGTGCCAGCAGTAATAGACGTAGAGACACCGGGGAGCTGTTTTTT. Its translation is CASSNRRRDTGELFF.

On this clonotype: Sequence at one end of the junction differs from germline and may be a read error. The chain couples TRBV2 to TRBJ1-3; maybe TRBD1 (6 bases). The CDR3 sequence is 14 residues long. Germline lookup yields CDR1 SNHLY and CDR2 FYNNEI. As DNA, the CDR3 is TGTGCCAGCAGCCAAGGGACATCTGGAAACACCATACATTTT. Translation: CASSQGTSGNTIHF.

The J gene is TRBJ2-5, the V gene TRBV6-2 or TRBV6-3, with D unclear. Germline V CDR1 and CDR2: MNHEY, SVGEGT. Trimming took off 6 bases at V and 0 bases at J, with 14 bases between the two ends. The CDR3 has 15 amino acids. The CDR3 here is CASRQHQDYQETQYF. Here the CDR3 DNA reads TGTGCCAGCAGACAACATCAGGATTACCAAGAGACCCAGTACTTC.

V usage is TRBV29-1 and J usage is TRBJ2-7; no firm D call. V dropped 4 bases and J dropped 3 bases, with 13 bases sitting between them. The CDR3 is 13 residues long. The germline V gene has CDR1 SQVTM and CDR2 ANQGSEA. The CDR3 protein is CSVGWVPLYEQYF. For the CDR3, the DNA is TGCAGCGTTGGGTGGGTACCCCTCTACGAGCAGTACTTC.

This clonotype was counted only a few times. The J gene is TRBJ2-1, the V gene TRBV19; D is possibly TRBD2 (7 bases). This CDR3 has 14 amino acids. Trimming stripped 6 bases from V and 9 bases from J, with 18 bases between. Germline CDR1 reads LNHDA; CDR2 reads SQIVND (reference sequence). The CDR3 DNA follows: TGTGCCAGTAGGCGCGGGGGCACTTGGGGTGAGCAGTTCTTC. The encoded protein is CASRRGGTWGEQFF.

The CDR3 loop reads CASSHYGELFF. CDR3 coding DNA: TGCGCCAGCAGCCACTACGGGGAGCTGTTTTTT. The V gene is TRBV4-1, the J gene TRBJ2-2; D is unclear. The CDR3 is 11 residues long. CDR1 and CDR2 from the germline V gene are MGHRA and YSYEKL. V was pared by 3 bases and J by 7 bases, with 3 bases between.

V gene TRBV6-2 or TRBV6-3 combines with J gene TRBJ2-7, with no clear D. The germline V and J ends were trimmed by 5 bases and 5 bases, with 13 bases remaining between them. This CDR3 is built from 13 residues. From germline, CDR1 is MNHEY and CDR2 SVGEGT. CDR3 residues: CASSRSRPHEQYF. CDR3 in DNA: TGTGCCAGCAGTAGATCCCGGCCCCACGAGCAGTACTTC.

The chain has TRBV5-1 and TRBJ1-3, with 10 bases that match TRBD1. The CDR3 length is 16 residues. V gave up 3 bases and J gave up 1 base; unmatched junction bases: 4. Per germline, CDR1 SGHRS and CDR2 YFSETQ. In nucleotides, the CDR3 is TGCGCCAGCAGCTGGGACAGGGGAGTTTCTGGAAACACCATATATTTT. Translating it yields CASSWDRGVSGNTIYF.

The chain uses TRBV2 and TRBJ2-2; the match to TRBD1 covers 10 bases. Trimming at V came to 6 bases and at J to 5 bases, leaving 3 bases not matched to a gene. CDR1 is SNHLY and CDR2 is FYNNEI in the germline V gene. The CDR3 has 14 residues. The CDR3 protein is CASRGTGETGELFF. CDR3 bases: TGTGCCAGCAGGGGGACAGGGGAAACCGGGGAGCTGTTTTTT.